This is a list of T cell receptor beta chains from one sample in a study of cytomegalovirus exposure and HLA in healthy donors. Assay: immunoSEQ multiplex PCR; the TCRdb copy retains only in-frame clones and omits some. Among tens of thousands of clones listed, roughly 94% were seen once. Sequenced: PBMCs. The receptors shown here come from a woman aged 18-35 years in good health and CMV-seropositive. Each CDR3 is given with its conserved first and last residue. A D gene is named only where the DNA matches it firmly. Clone size is not always given. Where it is, it says once, few, many or a class for expanded clones.

TRBD1	TRBJ1-5	NA	TRBV18	CASSPMQGASQPQHF	TGTGCCAGCTCACCAATGCAGGGGGCATCTCAGCCCCAGCATTTT
NA	TRBJ2-2	NA	TRBV2	CASSLETGELFF	TGTGCCAGCAGTTTAGAAACCGGGGAGCTGTTTTTT
TRBD2	TRBJ2-7	NA	TRBV11-2	CASSAQLAVVYF	TGTGCCAGCAGCGCGCAACTAGCGGTTGTGTACTTC
NA	TRBJ1-5	NA	TRBV21-1	CASSILPGTGYQPQHF	TGTGCCAGCAGTATTCTCCCCGGGACAGGCTATCAGCCCCAGCATTTT
TRBD1	TRBJ1-2	NA	TRBV9	CASSVEAGQNYGYTF	TGTGCCAGCAGCGTAGAGGCGGGACAGAACTATGGCTACACCTTC
TRBD1	TRBJ1-2	NA	TRBV9	CASSVAPDRGGDGGYGYTF	TGTGCCAGCAGCGTAGCCCCGGACAGGGGCGGCGATGGGGGCTATGGCTACACCTTC
TRBD1	TRBJ2-2	once	TRBV19	CASDQGASVTGELFF	TGTGCCAGTGACCAGGGGGCCTCGGTCACCGGGGAGCTGTTTTTT
NA	TRBJ1-4	few	TRBV7-6	CASSPFTGPAEKLFF	TGTGCCAGCAGCCCTTTTACAGGGCCTGCGGAAAAACTGTTTTTT
TRBD1	TRBJ1-1	once	TRBV6-6	CAFTEGADTEAFF	TGTGCCTTCACTGAGGGGGCGGACACTGAAGCTTTCTTT
TRBD1	TRBJ1-4	NA	TRBV30	CAWSVRDRGRPITYEKLFF	TGTGCCTGGAGTGTACGCGACAGGGGGCGGCCTATCACCTATGAAAAACTGTTTTTT
TRBD1	TRBJ1-2	once	TRBV18	CASSPTGGLYGYTF	TGTGCCAGCTCACCGACAGGGGGCCTTTATGGCTACACCTTC
TRBD2	TRBJ2-1	NA	TRBV7-8	CASSLGGGSYNEQFF	TGTGCCAGCAGCTTAGGGGGGGGCTCCTACAATGAGCAGTTCTTC
TRBD1	TRBJ2-6	NA	TRBV14	CASSQTGTAWASGANVLTF	TGTGCCAGCAGCCAGACCGGGACAGCCTGGGCTTCTGGGGCCAACGTCCTGACTTTC
TRBD2	TRBJ2-5	NA	TRBV5-6	CASSFPGGETQYF	TGTGCCAGCAGCTTCCCCGGGGGGGAGACCCAGTACTTC
NA	TRBJ1-4	NA	TRBV27	CASSFRGGEEKLFF	TGTGCCAGCAGTTTCAGAGGGGGAGAGGAAAAACTGTTTTTT
NA	TRBJ2-5	NA	TRBV2	CASSDNRVPAGETQYF	TGTGCCAGCAGTGACAACAGGGTCCCAGCAGGGGAGACCCAGTACTTC
NA	TRBJ2-5	NA	TRBV6-1	CASSEASGNGETQYF	TGTGCCAGCAGTGAAGCTTCAGGGAACGGAGAGACCCAGTACTTC
TRBD2	TRBJ2-5	NA	TRBV2	CASSEWASGREETQYF	TGTGCCAGCAGTGAGTGGGCTAGCGGGCGTGAAGAGACCCAGTACTTC
NA	TRBJ1-1	NA	TRBV7-9	CASSLAQGRVTEAFF	TGTGCCAGCAGCTTAGCGCAGGGGCGAGTCACTGAAGCTTTCTTT
NA	TRBJ1-3	NA	TRBV5-1	CASSLGGELGNTIYF	TGCGCCAGCAGCTTGGGGGGAGAACTTGGAAACACCATATATTTT
TRBD1	TRBJ1-1	NA	TRBV18	CASSPVGRGQGGNTEAFF	TGTGCCAGCTCACCCGTCGGCAGGGGGCAGGGGGGTAACACTGAAGCTTTCTTT
TRBD2	TRBJ2-7	NA	TRBV13	CASSPSGGSEEQYF	TGTGCCAGCAGCCCCTCGGGGGGGTCGGAGGAGCAGTACTTC
NA	TRBJ2-3	NA	TRBV19	CASSPRVRDTQYF	TGTGCCAGTAGTCCCAGGGTAAGGGATACGCAGTATTTT
TRBD2	TRBJ2-1	NA	TRBV5-6	CASSRLAGGLYNEQFF	TGTGCCAGCAGCCGACTAGCGGGGGGCCTTTACAATGAGCAGTTCTTC
NA	TRBJ2-2	NA	TRBV5-1	CASSKGANTGELFF	TGCGCCAGCAGCAAGGGAGCAAATACCGGGGAGCTGTTTTTT
NA	TRBJ1-2	NA	TRBV29-1	CSVGTGLNYGYTF	TGCAGCGTTGGCACCGGACTTAACTATGGCTACACCTTC
TRBD1	TRBJ1-5	once	TRBV10-3	CAIRDRADQPQHF	TGTGCCATCCGGGACAGGGCCGATCAGCCCCAGCATTTT
TRBD2	TRBJ2-3	NA	TRBV5-4	CASSLGLAGTDTQYF	TGTGCCAGCAGCCTCGGACTAGCGGGCACAGATACGCAGTATTTT